These 32 T cell receptor beta chains were all obtained from the same sample, sequenced in a study of shared clonotypes between healthy human individuals. Clones were read by immunoSEQ multiplex PCR, and TCRdb kept only the in-frame ones, dropping some. This sample has hundreds of thousands of clones, with approximately 79% found just once. The specimen was memory CD4+ T cells sorted from blood. Indicated subset: CD45RA-negative fraction. These TCRs come from a man aged 25-45 years in good health.

This chain uses TRBV27 with TRBJ2-3; 11 nucleotides align to TRBD2. CDR3 length: 15 amino acids. The trim removed 1 base at V and 3 bases at J, leaving 0 bases unmatched. CDR1 MNHEY and CDR2 SMNVEV come from the germline V gene (reference sequence). In DNA form, the CDR3 reads TGTGCCAGCAGTTTATGGACTAGCGGGACAGATACGCAGTATTTT. This translates into CASSLWTSGTDTQYF.

In the case of this clone: Other nucleotide sequences from this sample produce the same CDR3. The V gene is TRBV5-1, the J gene TRBJ2-1; TRBD2 matches 9 bases. CDR1 is SGHRS, CDR2 YFSETQ, per germline. V was clipped by 0 bases and J by 5 bases; unmatched bases: 3. This CDR3 has 15 amino acids. The CDR3 DNA sequence: TGCGCCAGCAGCTTGGGGGCGGGAGGGCACAATGAGCAGTTCTTC. This sequence encodes CASSLGAGGHNEQFF.

The chain uses TRBV29-1 and TRBJ1-4; D is undetermined. This CDR3 comprises 11 residues. Per germline, CDR1 SQVTM and CDR2 ANQGSEA. V was cut by 6 bases and J by 8 bases, with 10 bases left in between. The CDR3 nucleotides are TGCAGCGTGGGAGTCAAAGAAAAACTGTTTTTT. It encodes CSVGVKEKLFF.

J is TRBJ1-5 and V is TRBV5-5; D might be TRBD1 (5 bases). CDR1 is SGHKS, CDR2 YYEKEE, per germline (reference sequence). V dropped 4 bases and J dropped 0 bases, with 8 bases sitting between them. This CDR3 is 14 amino acids long. The CDR3 sequence is CASSVQDSNQPQHF. DNA for the CDR3: TGTGCCAGCAGCGTACAGGATAGCAATCAGCCCCAGCATTTT.

Written as DNA, the CDR3 is TGTGCCATCACCGGGGGGGTAAACCGGGATCCCTACGAGCAGTACTTC. Its translation: CAITGGVNRDPYEQYF. The chain recombines TRBV10-3 with TRBJ2-7; 8 nucleotides line up with TRBD2. Unmatched junction bases numbered 13, after V lost 7 bases and J lost 2 bases. This CDR3 is built from 16 residues. Per germline, CDR1 ENHRY and CDR2 SYGVKD.

V gene TRBV7-2 combines with J gene TRBJ2-7; 7 bases align to TRBD2. With V trimmed by 0 bases and J by 5 bases, 4 bases remained unmatched. Germline-derived CDR1 and CDR2 are SGHTA and FQGNSA. This CDR3 comprises 14 residues. Here the CDR3 reads CASSLAGGKDEQYF. The CDR3 DNA reads TGTGCCAGCAGCTTAGCGGGAGGGAAAGACGAGCAGTACTTC.

This clone has more than one count but fewer than ten. The chain employs TRBV10-3 and TRBJ2-3; TRBD1 might be the D (6 bases). This CDR3 is built from 16 residues. The V end was cut by 6 bases, the J end by 1 base, with 17 bases between. Germline values: CDR1 ENHRY, CDR2 SYGVKD. CDR3 coding DNA: TGTGCCATCAGCGCCATCAGGGGTGCTGGCACAGATACGCAGTATTTT. This codes for CAISAIRGAGTDTQYF.

This clone has just one count. J is TRBJ2-7 and V is TRBV5-1; unclear D gene. The V gene lost 3 bases and the J gene lost 7 bases, with 14 bases spanning the gap. Germline V gene lookup returns CDR1 SGHRS and CDR2 YFSETQ. This CDR3 contains 13 residues. As DNA, the CDR3 is TGCGCCAGCAGCTCAGGCAGTCCTAGGGAGCAGTACTTC. Translating it yields CASSSGSPREQYF.

The CDR3: CASSFGSDGLFF. The CDR3 DNA follows: TGTGCCAGCAGTTTTGGGTCGGACGGACTGTTTTTT. The chain links TRBV28 to TRBJ1-4; D is unclear. This CDR3 is 12 amino acids long. The V gene lost 3 bases and the J gene lost 13 bases, with 12 bases spanning the gap. Germline-derived CDR1 and CDR2 are MDHEN and SYDVKM.

This clone occurred once. Here the CDR3 reads CASSLPTTGLNEKLFF. CDR3 in DNA: TGTGCCAGCAGTTTACCAACGACAGGCTTAAATGAAAAACTGTTTTTT. The V gene is TRBV28, the J gene TRBJ1-4; D perhaps matches TRBD1 (6 bases). Germline CDR1 reads MDHEN; CDR2 reads SYDVKM. Trimming removed 2 bases at V and 5 bases at J, with 15 bases between. This CDR3 is 16 amino acids long.

This clone was observed once. The chain combines TRBV6-5 with TRBJ2-3, with TRBD2 as a possible D gene (5 bases). V lost 8 bases and J lost 4, with 13 bases in between. There are 13 residues in the CDR3. Germline V CDR1 and CDR2: MNHEY, SVGAGI. This CDR3 is CASSERRADTQYF. The CDR3 nucleotides are TGTGCCAGCTCCGAGCGGCGCGCAGATACGCAGTATTTT.

This clone was seen a handful of times. The DNA is omitted, as the CDR3 cannot be located on it reliably, and the CDR3 follows TCRdb's listing. V is TRBV2 and J is TRBJ2-2; the table names TRBD2, a call not compared with the DNA. The CDR3 spans 13 residues, counting both ends. Germline loops: CDR1 SNHLY, CDR2 FYNNEI. The CDR3 region is CASRPFGAGELFF.

The chain employs TRBV5-4 and TRBJ2-5; D gene unclear. Germline CDR1 and CDR2: SGHNT and YYREEE (reference sequence). This CDR3 spans 14 amino acids. Deletions cut 2 bases from V and 1 base from J, with 9 bases between. The CDR3 DNA follows: TGTGCCAGCAGCTTAGTTCTGAGCCAAGAGACCCAGTACTTC. It encodes CASSLVLSQETQYF.

This clone was counted at least ten times. This sequence joins TRBV25-1 and TRBJ1-1; D is possibly TRBD1 (6 bases). The CDR3 loop spans 14 amino acids. Per the germline V gene, CDR1 is MGHDK and CDR2 is SYGVNS. Deletions cut 6 bases from V and 0 bases from J, with 11 bases between. This chain's CDR3 is CASRLRGMNTEAFF. The CDR3 nucleotides are TGTGCCAGCAGATTGAGGGGGATGAACACTGAAGCTTTCTTT.

The CDR3: CSVVTSGSGEQYF. Written as DNA, the CDR3 is TGCAGCGTGGTTACTAGCGGGAGCGGCGAGCAGTACTTC. The gene calls are TRBV29-1 and TRBJ2-7, with TRBD2 matching over 11 bases. Germline assignment: CDR1 SQVTM and CDR2 ANQGSEA. The junction had 7 bases not matched to a gene; V was cut back by 6 bases and J by 6 bases. This CDR3 is 13 amino acids long.

This chain uses TRBV5-6 with TRBJ2-7; TRBD2 matches at 8 bases. CDR3 length: 15 amino acids. The germline V gene encodes CDR1 SGHDT and CDR2 YYEEEE. V lost 4 bases, J lost 6 bases, and 12 bases stayed unmatched. CDR3 amino acids: CASSPTGGGSLEQYF. The DNA of the CDR3 is TGTGCCAGCAGCCCGACGGGGGGGGGCTCCCTCGAGCAGTACTTC.

J is TRBJ2-7 and V is TRBV2; either TRBD1 or TRBD2 may supply D (5 bases each). CDR1 SNHLY and CDR2 FYNNEI come from the germline V gene. This CDR3 has 13 amino acids. Trimming shortened V by 0 bases and J by 2 bases, and 5 bases separated the two germline ends. This CDR3 reads CASSEAGPYEQYF. The DNA for the CDR3 is TGTGCCAGCAGTGAAGCGGGACCCTACGAGCAGTACTTC.

This clone was detected only once. The genes are TRBV7-9 and TRBJ2-5, with D hard to call. CDR1 is SEHNR and CDR2 is FQNEAQ in the germline V gene (reference sequence). V dropped 4 bases and J dropped 1 base, with 7 bases sitting between them. The CDR3 has 13 residues. The CDR3 protein is CASSSPSQETQYF. In DNA form, the CDR3 reads TGTGCCAGCAGCTCACCCAGCCAAGAGACCCAGTACTTC.

The chain is built from TRBV12-5 and TRBJ2-3; 7 bases line up with TRBD2. Trimming removed 7 bases from V and 2 bases from J; junction bases left unmatched: 9. Germline lookup yields CDR1 LGHNT and CDR2 FRNRAP. The CDR3 has 15 residues. CDR3 residues: CASAEVGGNTDTQYF. Written as DNA, the CDR3 is TGTGCTAGTGCCGAGGTCGGGGGGAACACAGATACGCAGTATTTT.

The DNA for the CDR3 is TGCGCCAGCAGCTCCACCGGGGACTACCCAGGGGAGCTGTTTTTT. Encoded protein: CASSSTGDYPGELFF. V gene TRBV5-1 combines with J gene TRBJ2-2, with TRBD2 matching over 7 bases. The germline V gene has CDR1 SGHRS and CDR2 YFSETQ. The V segment lost 3 bases and the J segment 8 bases; nucleotides outside the gene matches: 10. The CDR3 extends over 15 amino acids.

V gene TRBV19 combines with J gene TRBJ1-1; the D is unclear. The germline V gene encodes CDR1 LNHDA and CDR2 SQIVND (reference sequence). Trimming took 2 bases from V and 0 from J, leaving 7 bases between them. This CDR3 comprises 14 residues. CDR3 loop: CASSISRLNTEAFF. As DNA, the CDR3 is TGTGCCAGTAGTATATCCAGACTGAACACTGAAGCTTTCTTT.

This sequence joins TRBV2 and TRBJ1-3; D gene uncertain. The V end lost 4 bases, the J end lost 0 bases, and 4 bases lay between the germline ends. CDR1 SNHLY and CDR2 FYNNEI come from the germline V gene. This CDR3 has 13 amino acids. The CDR3, as DNA: TGTGCCAGCAGTGGGTTCTCTGGAAACACCATATATTTT. The encoded protein is CASSGFSGNTIYF.

Only one count was recorded for this clone. The chain joins TRBV11-3 to TRBJ2-7; no definite D call. V was cut by 1 base and J by 3 bases, with 7 bases left in between. The CDR3 runs 13 residues. Germline V lookup: CDR1 SGHNT, CDR2 YENEEA. DNA for the CDR3: TGTGCCAGCAGCTTAGGTATCAACTACGAGCAGTACTTC. Translation gives CASSLGINYEQYF.

The chain uses TRBV4-1 and TRBJ2-1; 7 bases are a match to TRBD2. There are 16 residues in the CDR3. Germline loops: CDR1 MGHRA, CDR2 YSYEKL. Trimming at V came to 0 bases and at J to 4 bases, leaving 6 bases not matched to a gene. The CDR3 bases are TGCGCCAGCAGCCAAGAGTCAGGTAGCGGGTACAATGAGCAGTTCTTC. Amino acids: CASSQESGSGYNEQFF.

This clone appeared a single time. The chain uses TRBV7-6 and TRBJ2-3; 8 bases map to TRBD1. Per the germline V gene, CDR1 is SGHVS and CDR2 is FNYEAQ. The CDR3 extends over 16 amino acids. Trimming took 0 bases from V and 1 from J; bases not matched to a gene: 3. CDR3 in amino acids: CASSLARGQGTDTQYF. CDR3 sequence (DNA): TGTGCCAGCAGCTTAGCGAGGGGACAGGGCACAGATACGCAGTATTTT.

In this sample, this clone turned up once. V gene TRBV18 combines with J gene TRBJ2-1, with 14 positions matching TRBD2. Germline trimming cut 6 bases from V and 6 bases from J; bases unmatched to any gene: 1. In germline, CDR1 is KGHSH, CDR2 LQKENI. The CDR3 length is 14 residues. This chain's CDR3 is CASSGLAGGNEQFF. CDR3 nucleotides: TGTGCCAGCTCCGGACTAGCGGGAGGCAATGAGCAGTTCTTC. Together with reference TRBV18 and TRBJ2-1, the CDR3 gives the full variable domain: NAGVMQNPRHLVRRRGQEARLRCSPMKGHSHVYWYRQLPEEGLKFMVYLQKENIIDESGMPKERFSAEFPKEGPSILRIQQVVRGDSAAYFCASSGLAGGNEQFFGPGTRLTVL.

This chain links TRBV7-9 with TRBJ2-5, with D possibly matching TRBD1 (6 bases). The V and J ends lost 2 bases and 4 bases respectively, with 11 bases between them. Germline V gene data show CDR1 as SEHNR and CDR2 as FQNEAQ (reference sequence). CDR3 length: 14 amino acids. The CDR3 sequence is CASSLLTGPETQYF. As DNA, the CDR3 is TGTGCCAGCAGCTTACTCACAGGGCCAGAGACCCAGTACTTC.

The chain is built from TRBV6-5 and TRBJ1-1; 8 nucleotides line up with TRBD1. Germline assignment: CDR1 MNHEY and CDR2 SVGAGI. Trimming removed 5 bases from V and 1 base from J; junction bases left unmatched: 3. The CDR3 length is 14 residues. CDR3 nucleotide sequence: TGTGCCAGCAGTGGAGGGACAGGGAACACTGAAGCTTTCTTT. This translates into CASSGGTGNTEAFF.

The chain joins TRBV7-4 to TRBJ1-5; D is possibly TRBD1 (5 bases). CDR1 SGHVT and CDR2 SQSDAQ come from the germline V gene. Trimming removed 5 bases at V and 7 bases at J, with 15 bases between. The CDR3 runs 14 residues. The DNA of the CDR3 is TGTGCCAGCAGCCCCCCGATGGGGGTCCAGCCCCAGCATTTT. Its protein product is CASSPPMGVQPQHF.

The chain uses TRBV18 and TRBJ2-5; 10 positions match TRBD2. The V and J ends lost 2 bases and 1 base, in that order; junction bases with no gene match: 4. Per germline, CDR1 KGHSH and CDR2 LQKENI. This CDR3 is built from 16 residues. The CDR3 is CASSPVASGGQETQYF. The DNA of the CDR3 is TGTGCCAGCTCACCAGTGGCTAGCGGGGGCCAAGAGACCCAGTACTTC.

This chain joins TRBV19 and TRBJ2-7, with TRBD1 matching over 9 bases. With 5 bases clipped from V and 1 base from J, the junction kept 9 bases outside the gene matches. Germline V gene sequence: CDR1 LNHDA, CDR2 SQIVND (reference sequence). The CDR3 loop spans 16 amino acids. In DNA form, the CDR3 reads TGTGCCAGTAGTTCCCCGGCCGGACAGGGGTCCTACGAGCAGTACTTC. It encodes CASSSPAGQGSYEQYF.

V usage is TRBV6-5 and J usage is TRBJ2-1; maybe TRBD2 (6 bases). V shed 4 bases and J shed 7 bases, with 11 bases lying between them. This CDR3 contains 13 residues. Germline loops: CDR1 MNHEY, CDR2 SVGAGI. DNA of the CDR3: TGTGCCAGCAGTTCGACTAGACCTAATGAGCAGTTCTTC. It codes for CASSSTRPNEQFF.